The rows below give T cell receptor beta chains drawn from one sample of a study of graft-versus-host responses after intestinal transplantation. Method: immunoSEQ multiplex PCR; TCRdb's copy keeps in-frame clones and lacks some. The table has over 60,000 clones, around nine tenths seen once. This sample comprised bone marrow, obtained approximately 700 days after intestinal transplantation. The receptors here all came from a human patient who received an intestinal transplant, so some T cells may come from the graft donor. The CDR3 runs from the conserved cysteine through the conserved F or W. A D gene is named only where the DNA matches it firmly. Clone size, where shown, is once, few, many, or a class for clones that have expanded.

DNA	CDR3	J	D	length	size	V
TGTGCCAGTATCGTTGGGGCCATGAACACCGGGGAGCTGTTTTTT	CASIVGAMNTGELFF	TRBJ2-2	.	15	.	TRBV19
TGTGCCAGTAGTATAGAGGCTATGGCGTGGGAGCCCGGTGGGAAGTACTTC	CASSIEAMAWEPGGKYF	TRBJ2-7	.	17	once	TRBV19
TGTGCCAGCAGTTGGAGCAGGGTCAGCAATCAGCCCCAGCATTTT	CASSWSRVSNQPQHF	TRBJ1-5	.	15	once	TRBV6-6
TGTGCCAGCAGCATAACCCCGACCGAGCAGTACTTC	CASSITPTEQYF	TRBJ2-7	.	12	.	TRBV5-1
TGCGCCAGCAGCCTCACTCGGGGAGAAGCTTTCTTT	CASSLTRGEAFF	TRBJ1-1	.	12	.	TRBV4-1
TGCGCCAGCAGCCAATTCGGGGCGGGGCCCAAAAACATTCAGTACTTC	CASSQFGAGPKNIQYF	TRBJ2-4	.	16	.	TRBV4-1
TGTGCCAGCAGTGAAGCGCAGGGGACTAGCACAGATACGCAGTATTTT	CASSEAQGTSTDTQYF	TRBJ2-3	.	16	once	TRBV2
TGTGCCAGCGAGACCCAGTACTTC	CASETQYF	TRBJ2-5	.	8	.	TRBV6-1
TGTGCCAGCAGCTCCCGGTCCCCGGAGGAGTACGAGCAGTACTTC	CASSSRSPEEYEQYF	TRBJ2-7	.	15	.	TRBV13
TGTGCCAGCAGCTACGGGGGGGCCTACGAGCAGTACTTC	CASSYGGAYEQYF	TRBJ2-7	TRBD2	13	.	TRBV7-9
TGCGCCAGCAGCCAACTCCCGGCGGAGACCCAGTACTTC	CASSQLPAETQYF	TRBJ2-5	.	13	.	TRBV4-1
TGTGCCAGCAGCCCAGGGTTTGGCACAGATACGCAGTATTTT	CASSPGFGTDTQYF	TRBJ2-3	.	14	.	TRBV11-3
TGTGCCAGCAGCTTAGATGGTGGACTAGAGCAGTTCTTC	CASSLDGGLEQFF	TRBJ2-1	.	13	.	TRBV7-9
TGCGCCAGTGATACCGGGCCACCCTCCAACAATGAGCAGTTCTTC	CASDTGPPSNNEQFF	TRBJ2-1	.	15	.	TRBV5-1
TGCGCCAGCAGCTTGAACGACTACGAGCAGTACTTC	CASSLNDYEQYF	TRBJ2-7	.	12	.	TRBV5-1
TGTGCCAGCAGCACCAGCGGCGGGCACAATGAGCAGTTCTTC	CASSTSGGHNEQFF	TRBJ2-1	.	14	.	TRBV9
TGTGCCAGCAGCTTGGCCTGGGGACTAACGAACATTCAGTACTTC	CASSLAWGLTNIQYF	TRBJ2-4	TRBD2	15	once	TRBV5-4
TGTGCCAGTAGTATATACGACAATGAGCAGTTCTTC	CASSIYDNEQFF	TRBJ2-1	.	12	.	TRBV19
TGTGCCAGCAGCTTGGAGGGCAGGCCTTCTGGGGCCAACGTCCTGACTTTC	CASSLEGRPSGANVLTF	TRBJ2-6	.	17	.	TRBV5-6
TGTGCCAGCAGCGTAGACCCTACGGGCAGGGCGGAAGCTTTCTTT	CASSVDPTGRAEAFF	TRBJ1-1	.	15	.	TRBV9
TGTGCCAGCAGCACAGGGACTAGCGGAGCCTACAATGAGCAGTTCTTC	CASSTGTSGAYNEQFF	TRBJ2-1	TRBD2	16	.	TRBV11-2
TGTGCTAGTGGTTTGGACTACTACGAGCAGTACTTC	CASGLDYYEQYF	TRBJ2-7	.	12	once	TRBV12-5
TGCGCCAGCAGCACTTTAGCGGGAGAGGTGGTAGAGACCCAGTACTTC	CASSTLAGEVVETQYF	TRBJ2-5	TRBD2	16	.	TRBV5-1
TGTGCCAGCAGCTTGGGATGGGGAGGTCAGCCCCAGCATTTT	CASSLGWGGQPQHF	TRBJ1-5	.	14	.	TRBV5-5
TGTGCCAGCAGCCAAGATCGGTGGAACACCATATATTTT	CASSQDRWNTIYF	TRBJ1-3	.	13	.	TRBV5-4
TGTGCCAGCGCGCCTTACAGTAATTCACCCCTCCACTTT	CASAPYSNSPLHF	TRBJ1-6	.	13	.	TRBV7-3
TGTGCCAGCAGCTTAGCCAGGGGGTCGGATGAGCAGTTCTTC	CASSLARGSDEQFF	TRBJ2-1	TRBD1	14	.	TRBV11-2
TGTGCCAGCGGACAGGGGATCAGTCAGCCCCAGCATTTT	CASGQGISQPQHF	TRBJ1-5	TRBD1	13	few	TRBV6-1
TGTGCCAGCAGCGCCCGGTCCGGGACAGCAAACACTGAAGCTTTCTTT	CASSARSGTANTEAFF	TRBJ1-1	TRBD1	16	.	TRBV7-9
TGCGCCAGCAGCTCGACTACCGGGACAGGGGAGCTGTTTTTT	CASSSTTGTGELFF	TRBJ2-2	.	14	.	TRBV5-1
TGTGCCACCAGCAGAGATCCCTCGTCGGGCGGCAATGAGCAGTTCTTC	CATSRDPSSGGNEQFF	TRBJ2-1	.	16	.	TRBV15
TGTGCCAGCAGTGGCCACGGCGGAGGACAGTTAATACCCTACAATGAGCAGTTCTTC	CASSGHGGGQLIPYNEQFF	TRBJ2-1	.	19	.	TRBV6-1
TGTGCCAGCAGCGTCGGGGGTTCAGGGACGAGTAACAATGAGCAGTTCTTC	CASSVGGSGTSNNEQFF	TRBJ2-1	.	17	.	TRBV11-3
TGTGCCAGCAGCCGACAGGGATGGTCGTACGAGCAGTACTTC	CASSRQGWSYEQYF	TRBJ2-7	TRBD1	14	.	TRBV6-5
TGTGCCAGCAGCTTAAGAACAGACTATGGCTACACCTTC	CASSLRTDYGYTF	TRBJ1-2	.	13	.	TRBV7-9
TGTGCCAGCAGCCAAGCCCTAGCGGTGGGCAGGGAGACCCAGTACTTC	CASSQALAVGRETQYF	TRBJ2-5	TRBD2	16	.	TRBV14
TGTGCCAGCAGCCAAGAGGTCGGGGGAAGGACCGGGGAGCTGTTTTTT	CASSQEVGGRTGELFF	TRBJ2-2	.	16	.	TRBV4-2
TGTGCCAGCAGCTTAGGGCCCACAGGTAACTACGAGCAGTACTTC	CASSLGPTGNYEQYF	TRBJ2-7	.	15	.	TRBV7-2
TGTGCCACCAGCAGAGATCAGGGGTCAGATACGCAGTATTTT	CATSRDQGSDTQYF	TRBJ2-3	.	14	.	TRBV15
TGTGCCAGTAAAATAAGATCCGGGACTATAACTTTCTTT	CASKIRSGTITFF	TRBJ1-1	.	13	.	TRBV19
TGCGCCAGCAGCCAAGAAAGGACTCTCAGCGGAAAACTGTTTTTT	CASSQERTLSGKLFF	TRBJ1-4	.	15	.	TRBV4-1
TGTGCCAGCAGACCAGGACTAGGCGACTACGAGCAGTACTTC	CASRPGLGDYEQYF	TRBJ2-7	TRBD2	14	.	TRBV6-6
TGTGCCAGCAGAGGAACAGACTCTGGAAACACCATATATTTT	CASRGTDSGNTIYF	TRBJ1-3	.	14	.	TRBV2
TGTGCCAGCAGGGGGACAGGGAGGCGTACCGGGGAGCTGTTTTTT	CASRGTGRRTGELFF	TRBJ2-2	TRBD1	15	.	TRBV2
TGTGCCACCAGCGGGGAACAGAGCATGAACACTGAAGCTTTCTTT	CATSGEQSMNTEAFF	TRBJ1-1	.	15	.	TRBV15
TGTGCCAGCAGTGGTGTGAGTTCGTACGAGCAGTACTTC	CASSGVSSYEQYF	TRBJ2-7	.	13	.	TRBV6-5
TGTGCCATCAGTGAAGACCGGGACAGCGGAAAACTGTTTTTT	CAISEDRDSGKLFF	TRBJ1-4	TRBD1	14	once	TRBV10-3
TGTGCCAGCAGTGGTCAGGGGCATGGCTCTGGGGCCAACGTCCTGACTTTC	CASSGQGHGSGANVLTF	TRBJ2-6	.	17	.	TRBV2
TGCTCCGTGGGGGGCTCCTACGAGCAGTACTTC	CSVGGSYEQYF	TRBJ2-7	.	11	once	TRBV29-1
TGTGCCAGCAGGGACCCCCCTAGCAATCAGCCCCAGCATTTT	CASRDPPSNQPQHF	TRBJ1-5	.	14	.	TRBV6-1
TGTGCCAGCAGCCCCGAGGGGGAAACAGATACGCAGTATTTT	CASSPEGETDTQYF	TRBJ2-3	.	14	.	TRBV7-4
TGCGCCAGCAGTGATAGCACAGATACGCAGTATTTT	CASSDSTDTQYF	TRBJ2-3	.	12	.	TRBV10-1
TGTGCCAGCAGCTTAGCAGGGGACACAGATACGCAGTATTTT	CASSLAGDTDTQYF	TRBJ2-3	.	14	.	TRBV7-9